This TCR beta chain was recorded in a study of shared clonotypes between healthy human individuals. Study results and limitations: The researchers took only blood, and tissue repertoires probably look different. The generation probabilities recorded for non-shared clonotypes fell below those of clonotypes shared by all four donors.

Remarks on this clone: Antigen specificity is unknown.

Naive CD4+ cells were CD45RA-selected; the remaining cells were memory. The ends were cut back, 1 base at V and 7 bases at J, with 16 bases in the middle. CDR1 and CDR2 (germline): MRHNA, SNTAGT. The CDR3 has 15 amino acids. When replicate PCRs were run on sorted subsets, they used 200 to 250 ng DNA, 28,000 or so T cell genomes. Sequencing used immunoSEQ multiplex PCR; TCRdb keeps in-frame clones, though not all of them. The data contain roughly 2.5 million clones, around 90% of them singletons. Sequenced material: naive CD4+ T cells sorted from blood. This sample's subset: CD45RA+ positively selected. This TCR was recovered from a man younger than 35 in good health. V and J are TRBV6-4 and TRBJ1-2, with a tentative D call TRBD1 (5 bases). CDR3 nucleotide sequence: TGTGCCAGCAGTGACTGGGCAGGGAGCACGAGTGGCTACACCTTC. It translates to CASSDWAGSTSGYTF.